These 22 T cell receptor beta chains were sequenced from one sample in a study of blood T cell repertoires in COVID-19. The method was immunoSEQ multiplex PCR; TCRdb's version includes in-frame clones alone and lacks a portion of them. Of 150,000 to 200,000 clones in the sample, about 86% are singletons; the top ten hold around 9.9%. The sample was peripheral blood. All receptors come from a man aged 70-80 years with active or convalescent COVID-19.

The V gene is TRBV19, the J gene TRBJ1-6, with D hard to call. The CDR3 extends over 15 amino acids. V lost 10 bases and J 9 bases, leaving 22 bases between the germline ends. The V gene's germline CDR1 is LNHDA and CDR2 SQIVND (reference sequence). The CDR3 loop is CATSSGPARGSPLHF. In DNA, the CDR3 is TGTGCCACCAGTAGCGGGCCAGCCCGCGGTTCACCCCTCCACTTT.

V gene TRBV30 combines with J gene TRBJ1-3; D possibly corresponds to TRBD1 (6 bases). Germline V gene data show CDR1 as GTSNPN and CDR2 as SVGIG (reference sequence). The CDR3 consists of 15 residues. V gave up 4 bases and J gave up 0 bases, with 13 bases separating them. The CDR3: CAWTLGGASGNTIYF. The CDR3 coding sequence is TGTGCCTGGACCCTGGGGGGGGCCTCTGGAAACACCATATATTTT.

V and J are TRBV9 and TRBJ1-3; D is possibly TRBD1 (6 bases). Trimming cost V 2 bases and J 4 bases, with 19 bases left between them. The CDR3 spans 17 residues. Germline CDR1 is SGDLS and CDR2 is YYNGEE. CDR3 residues: CASSVSRGGAQGNTIYF. The CDR3 DNA sequence: TGTGCCAGCAGCGTCTCACGGGGGGGGGCACAGGGAAACACCATATATTTT.

This chain links TRBV28 with TRBJ2-1; 9 nucleotides line up with TRBD1. CDR1 is MDHEN and CDR2 is SYDVKM in the germline V gene. The junction had 6 bases not matched to a gene; V was cut back by 2 bases and J by 1 base. The CDR3 is 17 amino acids. The CDR3 is CASSLPGTGLSYNEQFF. CDR3 nucleotides: TGTGCCAGCAGTTTACCCGGGACAGGGCTATCCTACAATGAGCAGTTCTTC. The variable domain in full, completed from reference TRBV28 and TRBJ2-1, reads DVKVTQSSRYLVKRTGEKVFLECVQDMDHENMFWYRQDPGLGLRLIYFSYDVKMKEKGDIPEGYSVSREKKERFSLILESASTNQTSMYLCASSLPGTGLSYNEQFFGPGTRLTVL.

The rearrangement joins TRBV21-1 to TRBJ1-2; the table names TRBD1, a call not compared with the DNA. TRBV21-1 is given as a pseudogene. The length of the CDR3 is 17 residues. The DNA for the CDR3 is TGTGCCAGCAGCAAAGCGCGTAGGAACAGGGGACTCTATGGCTACACCTTC. Its translation: CASSKARRNRGLYGYTF.

The V gene is TRBV5-8, the J gene TRBJ1-1; 8 bases are shared with TRBD1. This CDR3 has 15 residues. Germline values: CDR1 SGHTS, CDR2 YDEGEE. V shed 4 bases, J shed 5 bases, and the junction held 10 bases outside the gene matches. The CDR3 sequence: CASSRLQGGRTEAFF. In DNA form, the CDR3 reads TGTGCCAGCAGCCGTTTACAGGGGGGCAGGACTGAAGCTTTCTTT.

This chain links TRBV11-2 with TRBJ2-3; 11 bases agree with TRBD1. This CDR3 contains 14 residues. Germline assignment: CDR1 SGHAT and CDR2 FQNNGV. V lost 4 bases, J lost 3 bases, and 0 bases stayed unmatched. This chain's CDR3 is CASSWDRGTDTQYF. The CDR3 region has the DNA TGTGCCAGCAGCTGGGACAGGGGGACAGATACGCAGTATTTT.

The chain recombines TRBV11-2 with TRBJ2-1, with 12 positions matching TRBD2. Germline-derived CDR1 and CDR2 are SGHAT and FQNNGV. The ends lost 5 bases at V and 7 bases at J; junction bases unmatched: 9. The CDR3 consists of 16 residues. This CDR3 is CASSADLLAGGNEQFF. The DNA of the CDR3 is TGTGCCAGCAGCGCCGACTTGCTAGCGGGAGGGAATGAGCAGTTCTTC. The full variable domain, with the rest looked up from reference TRBV11-2 and TRBJ2-1, is EAGVAQSPRYKIIEKRQSVAFWCNPISGHATLYWYQQILGQGPKLLIQFQNNGVVDDSQLPKDRFSAERLKGVDSTLKIQPAKLEDSAVYLCASSADLLAGGNEQFFGPGTRLTVL.

The chain carries TRBV15 and TRBJ1-1, with TRBD1 matching over 11 bases. Germline CDR1 LNHNV, CDR2 YYDKDF (reference sequence). V shed 3 bases and J 3 bases; nucleotides not matched to a gene: 6. CDR3 length: 16 residues. Written as DNA, the CDR3 is TGTGCCACCAGCAGGGACAGGGGGCATAGATACACTGAAGCTTTCTTT. This gives the protein CATSRDRGHRYTEAFF.

This clone was seen once. The junction does not match germline at one end; this may be a read error. The V call is TRBV18, the J call TRBJ2-7; D unclear. CDR1 KGHSH and CDR2 LQKENI come from the germline V gene. The CDR3 length is 13 residues. CDR3 coding DNA: TGTACCAGCTCACCAACGGGTTCCTACGAGCAGTACTTC. It yields the protein CTSSPTGSYEQYF.

The gene calls are TRBV28 and TRBJ1-3; 7 bases match TRBD1. Trimming removed 6 bases from V and 1 base from J; junction bases left unmatched: 12. From germline, CDR1 is MDHEN and CDR2 SYDVKM. CDR3 size: 17 residues. Here the CDR3 DNA reads TGTGCCAGCAGACGGCTGGTGGGGACAGATTCTGGAAACACCATATATTTT. Protein product: CASRRLVGTDSGNTIYF.

The CDR3 spells CASSGDRGLYGYTF. CDR3 DNA sequence: TGTGCCAGCAGCGGGGACAGGGGCCTCTATGGCTACACCTTC. V and J are TRBV2 and TRBJ1-2, with 10 nucleotides matching TRBD1. The CDR3 extends over 14 amino acids. J was trimmed by 4 bases and V by 6 bases; bases with no gene match: 5. Germline V CDR1 and CDR2: SNHLY, FYNNEI.

For this clone: Other DNA sequences from this sample encode an identical CDR3 as well. The chain uses TRBV5-1 and TRBJ2-2; D possibly corresponds to TRBD2 (5 bases). V was trimmed by 0 bases and J by 0 bases, leaving 6 bases between them. This CDR3 is built from 15 residues. CDR1 is SGHRS and CDR2 is YFSETQ in the germline V gene. The CDR3 reads CASSLGGTNTGELFF. The CDR3 coding sequence is TGCGCCAGCAGCTTGGGAGGGACGAACACCGGGGAGCTGTTTTTT.

The chain links TRBV4-1 to TRBJ2-7; 10 bases are a match to TRBD2. The J segment lost 4 bases and the V segment lost 4 bases, leaving 4 bases of the junction unmatched. The CDR3 length is 14 residues. Germline CDR1 and CDR2: MGHRA and YSYEKL. The CDR3 is CASSRTSGEYEQYF. DNA for the CDR3: TGCGCCAGCAGCCGGACTAGCGGAGAATACGAGCAGTACTTC.

This chain joins TRBV11-2 and TRBJ1-1, with 7 bases fitting TRBD1. The CDR3 sequence is 14 residues long. The V and J ends lost 5 bases and 1 base, in that order; junction bases with no gene match: 4. Germline V gene lookup returns CDR1 SGHAT and CDR2 FQNNGV. This CDR3 reads CASSRGQQNTEAFF. DNA for the CDR3: TGTGCCAGCAGCCGGGGACAGCAGAACACTGAAGCTTTCTTT.

This rearrangement joins TRBV24-1 to TRBJ1-6; D is perhaps TRBD1 (5 bases). The CDR3 is 14 residues long. CDR1 and CDR2 from the germline V gene are KGHDR and SFDVKD. Trimming left V 7 bases short and J 10 bases short, with 16 bases between. The CDR3 is CATRAGTRGSPLHF. CDR3 DNA sequence: TGTGCCACCAGGGCCGGGACTAGGGGATCACCCCTCCACTTT.

This chain joins TRBV18 and TRBJ1-3; D unclear. The length of the CDR3 is 16 residues. The germline gives CDR1 KGHSH, CDR2 LQKENI. V lost 3 bases and J lost 4, with 16 bases in between. The CDR3 sequence is CASSPRADTRGNTIYF. DNA of the CDR3: TGTGCCAGCTCACCGCGGGCCGATACGAGGGGAAACACCATATATTTT.

The chain carries TRBV5-1 and TRBJ2-5; no definite D call. The CDR3 sequence is 14 residues long. Germline CDR1 and CDR2: SGHRS and YFSETQ. Trimming cost V 0 bases and J 2 bases, with 8 bases left between them. The CDR3 sequence is CASSLGRQQETQYF. In nucleotides, the CDR3 is TGCGCCAGCAGCTTGGGGCGGCAGCAAGAGACCCAGTACTTC. Supplemented by reference TRBV5-1 and TRBJ2-5, the full variable domain reads KAGVTQTPRYLIKTRGQQVTLSCSPISGHRSVSWYQQTPGQGLQFLFEYFSETQRNKGNFPGRFSGRQFSNSRSEMNVSTLELGDSALYLCASSLGRQQETQYFGPGTRLLVL.

This clone was detected once. The chain uses TRBV18 and TRBJ2-6, with D hard to call. The V and J ends lost 1 base and 0 bases respectively, with 4 bases between them. This CDR3 spans 15 amino acids. Germline assignment: CDR1 KGHSH and CDR2 LQKENI. CDR3 sequence (DNA): TGTGCCAGCTCACCACGCGGCTCTGGGGCCAACGTCCTGACTTTC. Translation: CASSPRGSGANVLTF.

The chain recombines TRBV6-5 with TRBJ2-1; a weak D match, TRBD1 (5 bases). This CDR3 contains 15 residues. V was shortened by 6 bases and J by 5 bases, with 17 bases between the two germline ends. Germline V gene sequence: CDR1 MNHEY, CDR2 SVGAGI. CDR3 bases: TGTGCCAGCAGCCCGACAGTCCGCACCCACAATGAGCAGTTCTTC. Translated: CASSPTVRTHNEQFF.

This clone was seen a few times. This sequence joins TRBV2 and TRBJ2-3; no firm D call. The CDR3 length is 12 residues. V lost 1 base and J lost 6, with 5 bases in between. CDR1 SNHLY and CDR2 FYNNEI come from the germline V gene. This chain's CDR3 is CASSEVSDTQYF. Written as DNA, the CDR3 is TGTGCCAGCAGTGAAGTTAGTGATACGCAGTATTTT.

The chain has TRBV27 and TRBJ2-3; the D is unclear. V shed 2 bases and J shed 2 bases, with 8 bases lying between them. In germline, CDR1 is MNHEY, CDR2 SMNVEV (reference sequence). CDR3 size: 14 residues. For the CDR3, the DNA is TGTGCCAGCAGTTTAGCGGTCCACACAGATACGCAGTATTTT. Its translation: CASSLAVHTDTQYF.